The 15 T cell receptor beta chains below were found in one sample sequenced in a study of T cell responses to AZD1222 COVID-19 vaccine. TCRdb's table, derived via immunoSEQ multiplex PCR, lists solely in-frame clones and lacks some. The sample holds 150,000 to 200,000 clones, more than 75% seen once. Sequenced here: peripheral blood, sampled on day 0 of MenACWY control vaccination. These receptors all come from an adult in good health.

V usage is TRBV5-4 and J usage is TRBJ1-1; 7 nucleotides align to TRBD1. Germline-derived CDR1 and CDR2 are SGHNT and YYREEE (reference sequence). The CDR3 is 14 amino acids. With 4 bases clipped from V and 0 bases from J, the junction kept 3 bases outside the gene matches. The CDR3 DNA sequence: TGTGCCAGCAGCGCGGGACAGTTGAACACTGAAGCTTTCTTT. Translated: CASSAGQLNTEAFF.

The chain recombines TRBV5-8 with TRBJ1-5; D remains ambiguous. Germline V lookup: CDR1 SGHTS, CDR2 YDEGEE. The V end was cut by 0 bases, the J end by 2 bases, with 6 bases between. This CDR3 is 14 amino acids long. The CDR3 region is CASSLGKRNQPQHF. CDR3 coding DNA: TGTGCCAGCAGCTTGGGCAAGCGCAATCAGCCCCAGCATTTT. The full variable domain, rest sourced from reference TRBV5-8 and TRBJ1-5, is EAGVTQSPTHLIKTRGQQATLRCSPISGHTSVYWYQQALGLGLQFLLWYDEGEERNRGNFPPRFSGRQFPNYSSELNVNALELEDSALYLCASSLGKRNQPQHFGDGTRLSIL.

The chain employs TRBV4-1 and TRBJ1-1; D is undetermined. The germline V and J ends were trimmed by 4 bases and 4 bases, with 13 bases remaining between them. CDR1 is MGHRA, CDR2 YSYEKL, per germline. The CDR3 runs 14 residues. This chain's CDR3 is CASSREDGVTEAFF. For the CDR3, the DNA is TGCGCCAGCAGCCGGGAGGATGGGGTCACTGAAGCTTTCTTT.

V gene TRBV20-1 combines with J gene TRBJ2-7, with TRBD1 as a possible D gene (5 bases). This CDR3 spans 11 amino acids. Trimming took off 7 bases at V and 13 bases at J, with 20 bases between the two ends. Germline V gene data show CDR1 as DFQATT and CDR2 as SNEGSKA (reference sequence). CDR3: CSVPRGLVRYF. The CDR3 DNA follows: TGCAGTGTTCCAAGGGGTTTAGTAAGATACTTC.

As DNA, the CDR3 is TGTGCCAGTAGTAATCCCGGTCAGTCGAACACCGGGGAGCTGTTTTTT. This sequence encodes CASSNPGQSNTGELFF. The J gene is TRBJ2-2, the V gene TRBV19; D gene uncertain. The CDR3 extends over 16 amino acids. V was clipped by 4 bases and J by 0 bases, with 12 bases between them. Germline V gene sequence: CDR1 LNHDA, CDR2 SQIVND (reference sequence).

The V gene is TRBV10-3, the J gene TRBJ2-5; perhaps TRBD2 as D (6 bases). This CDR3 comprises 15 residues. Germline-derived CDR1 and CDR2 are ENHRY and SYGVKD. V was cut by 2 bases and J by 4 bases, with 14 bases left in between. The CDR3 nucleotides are TGTGCCATCAGTGAGACCATGACTAGGAGAGAGACCCAGTACTTC. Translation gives CAISETMTRRETQYF.

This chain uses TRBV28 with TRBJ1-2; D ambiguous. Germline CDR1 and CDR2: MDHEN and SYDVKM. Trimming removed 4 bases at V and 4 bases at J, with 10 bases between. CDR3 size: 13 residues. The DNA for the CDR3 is TGTGCCAGCAGTTCCCACCCCTCCTATGGCTACACCTTC. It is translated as CASSSHPSYGYTF.

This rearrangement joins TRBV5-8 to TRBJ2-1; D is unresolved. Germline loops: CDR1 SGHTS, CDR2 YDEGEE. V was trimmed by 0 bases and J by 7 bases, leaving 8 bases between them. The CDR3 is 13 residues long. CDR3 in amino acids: CASSLGPRNEQFF. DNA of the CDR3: TGTGCCAGCAGCTTGGGACCGCGAAATGAGCAGTTCTTC.

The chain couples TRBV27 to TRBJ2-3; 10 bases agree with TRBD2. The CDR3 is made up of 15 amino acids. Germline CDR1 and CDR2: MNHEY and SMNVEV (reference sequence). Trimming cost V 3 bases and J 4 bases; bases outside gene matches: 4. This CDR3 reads CASSLILAGSDTQYF. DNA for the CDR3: TGTGCCAGCAGTTTGATACTAGCGGGGTCAGATACGCAGTATTTT.

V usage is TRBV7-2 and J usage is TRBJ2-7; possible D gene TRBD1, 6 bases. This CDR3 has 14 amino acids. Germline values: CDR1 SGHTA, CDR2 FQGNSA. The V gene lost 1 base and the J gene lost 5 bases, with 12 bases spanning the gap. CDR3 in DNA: TGTGCCAGCAGCTTAGACAGGGTGGGGGACGAGCAGTACTTC. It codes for CASSLDRVGDEQYF.

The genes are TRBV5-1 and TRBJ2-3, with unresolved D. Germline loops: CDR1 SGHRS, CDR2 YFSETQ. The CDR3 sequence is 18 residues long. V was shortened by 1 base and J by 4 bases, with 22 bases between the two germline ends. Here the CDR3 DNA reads TGCGCCAGCAGCTTGTTGGGTTCTTCGGCGGTTAGTGCAGATACGCAGTATTTT. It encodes CASSLLGSSAVSADTQYF. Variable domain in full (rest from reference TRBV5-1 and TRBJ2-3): KAGVTQTPRYLIKTRGQQVTLSCSPISGHRSVSWYQQTPGQGLQFLFEYFSETQRNKGNFPGRFSGRQFSNSRSEMNVSTLELGDSALYLCASSLLGSSAVSADTQYFGPGTRLTVL.

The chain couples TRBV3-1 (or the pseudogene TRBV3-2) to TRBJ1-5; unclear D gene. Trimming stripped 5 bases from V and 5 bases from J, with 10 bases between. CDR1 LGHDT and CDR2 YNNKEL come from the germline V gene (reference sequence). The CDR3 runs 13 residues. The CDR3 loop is CASSFPTDQPQHF. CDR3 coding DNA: TGTGCCAGCAGCTTTCCGACTGATCAGCCCCAGCATTTT.

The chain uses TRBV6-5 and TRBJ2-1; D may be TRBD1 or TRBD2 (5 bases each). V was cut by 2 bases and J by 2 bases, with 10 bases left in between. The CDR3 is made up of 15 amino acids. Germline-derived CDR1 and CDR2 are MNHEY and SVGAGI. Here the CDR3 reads CASSYRDQTYNEQFF. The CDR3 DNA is TGTGCCAGCAGTTACCGGGACCAGACCTACAATGAGCAGTTCTTC.

For the CDR3, the DNA is TGTGCCAGCAGCTCAATAACAGGAGGGGCTATCTACGAGCAGTACTTC. It specifies CASSSITGGAIYEQYF. The chain uses TRBV11-2 and TRBJ2-7, with TRBD2 as a possible D gene (6 bases). The CDR3 contains 16 residues. With 4 bases removed from V and 3 bases from J, the gap between germline ends came to 19 bases. Germline V lookup: CDR1 SGHAT, CDR2 FQNNGV. Based on the CDR3 plus reference TRBV11-2 and TRBJ2-7, the full variable domain is EAGVAQSPRYKIIEKRQSVAFWCNPISGHATLYWYQQILGQGPKLLIQFQNNGVVDDSQLPKDRFSAERLKGVDSTLKIQPAKLEDSAVYLCASSSITGGAIYEQYFGPGTRLTVT.

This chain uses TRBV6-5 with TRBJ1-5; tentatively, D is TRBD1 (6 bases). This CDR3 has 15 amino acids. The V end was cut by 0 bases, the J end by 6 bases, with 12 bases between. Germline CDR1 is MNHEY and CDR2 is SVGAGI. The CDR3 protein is CASSYSRGGGQPQHF. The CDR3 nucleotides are TGTGCCAGCAGTTACTCGAGAGGGGGGGGTCAGCCCCAGCATTTT.